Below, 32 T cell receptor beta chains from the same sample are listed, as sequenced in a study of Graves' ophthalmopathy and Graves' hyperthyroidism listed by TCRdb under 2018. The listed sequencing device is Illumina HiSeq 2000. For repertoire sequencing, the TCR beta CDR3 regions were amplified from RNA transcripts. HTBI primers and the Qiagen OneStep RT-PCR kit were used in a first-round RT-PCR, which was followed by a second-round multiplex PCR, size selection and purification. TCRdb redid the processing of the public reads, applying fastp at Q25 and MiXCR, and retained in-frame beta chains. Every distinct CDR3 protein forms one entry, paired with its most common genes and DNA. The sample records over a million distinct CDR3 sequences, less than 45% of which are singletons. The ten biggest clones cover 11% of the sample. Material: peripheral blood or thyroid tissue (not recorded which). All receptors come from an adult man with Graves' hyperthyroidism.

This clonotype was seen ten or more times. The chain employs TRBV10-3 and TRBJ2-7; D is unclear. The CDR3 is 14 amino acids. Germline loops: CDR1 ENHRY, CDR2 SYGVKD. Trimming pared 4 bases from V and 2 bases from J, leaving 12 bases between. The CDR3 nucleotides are TGTGCCATCAGTGGGAAGAGCGCTACCTACGAGCAGTACTTC. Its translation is CAISGKSATYEQYF.

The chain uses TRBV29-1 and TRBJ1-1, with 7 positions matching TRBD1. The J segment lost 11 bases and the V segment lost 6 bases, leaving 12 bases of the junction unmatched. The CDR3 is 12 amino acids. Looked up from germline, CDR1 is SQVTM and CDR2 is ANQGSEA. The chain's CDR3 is CSVAGTALSAFF. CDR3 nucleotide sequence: TGCAGCGTAGCCGGGACAGCCTTGAGTGCTTTCTTT.

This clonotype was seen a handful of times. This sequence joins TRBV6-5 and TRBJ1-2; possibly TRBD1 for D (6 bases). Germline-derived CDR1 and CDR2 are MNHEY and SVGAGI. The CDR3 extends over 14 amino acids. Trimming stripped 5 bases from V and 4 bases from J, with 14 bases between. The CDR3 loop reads CASSGHRAGYGYTF. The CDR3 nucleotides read TGTGCCAGCAGTGGACACAGGGCGGGCTATGGCTACACCTTC.

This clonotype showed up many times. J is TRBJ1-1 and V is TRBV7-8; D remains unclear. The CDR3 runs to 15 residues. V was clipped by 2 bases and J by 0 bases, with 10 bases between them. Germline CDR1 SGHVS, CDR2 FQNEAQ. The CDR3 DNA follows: TGTGCCAGCAGCTTATCTAGACGTATGAACACTGAAGCTTTCTTT. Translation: CASSLSRRMNTEAFF.

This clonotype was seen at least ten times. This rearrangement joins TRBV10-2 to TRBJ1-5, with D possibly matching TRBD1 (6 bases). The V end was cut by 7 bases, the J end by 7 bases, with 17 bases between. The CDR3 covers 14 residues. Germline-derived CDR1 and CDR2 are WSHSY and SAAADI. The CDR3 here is CASMAGGKMQPQHF. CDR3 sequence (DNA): TGCGCCAGCATGGCGGGGGGCAAGATGCAGCCCCAGCATTTT.

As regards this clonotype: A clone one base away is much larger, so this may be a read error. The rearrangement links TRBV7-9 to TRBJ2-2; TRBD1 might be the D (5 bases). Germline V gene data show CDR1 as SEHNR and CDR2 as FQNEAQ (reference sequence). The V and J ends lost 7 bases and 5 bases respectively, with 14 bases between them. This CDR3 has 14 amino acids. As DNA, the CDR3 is TGTGCCAGCACCTCTAGGAAGGGGACCGGGGAGCTGTTTTTT. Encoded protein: CASTSRKGTGELFF.

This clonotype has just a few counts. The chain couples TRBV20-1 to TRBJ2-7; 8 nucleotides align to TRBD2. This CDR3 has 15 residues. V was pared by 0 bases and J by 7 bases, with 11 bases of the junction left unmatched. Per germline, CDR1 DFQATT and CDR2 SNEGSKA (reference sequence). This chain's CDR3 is CSARDRLAGPLEQYF. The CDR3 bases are TGCAGTGCTAGAGATCGTTTAGCGGGGCCGCTGGAGCAGTACTTC.

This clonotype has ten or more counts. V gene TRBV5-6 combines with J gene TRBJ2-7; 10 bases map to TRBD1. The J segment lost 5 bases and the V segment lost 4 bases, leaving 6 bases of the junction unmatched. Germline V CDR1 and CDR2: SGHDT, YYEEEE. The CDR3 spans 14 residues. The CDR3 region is CASSTGQGDDEQYF. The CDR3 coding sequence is TGTGCCAGCAGCACTGGACAGGGGGACGACGAGCAGTACTTC.

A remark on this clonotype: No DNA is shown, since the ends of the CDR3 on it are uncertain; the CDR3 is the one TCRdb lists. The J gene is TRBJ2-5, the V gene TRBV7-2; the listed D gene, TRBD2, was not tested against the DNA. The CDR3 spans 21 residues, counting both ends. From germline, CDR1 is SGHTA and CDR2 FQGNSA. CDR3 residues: CASSFYICSARLAGGQETQYF.

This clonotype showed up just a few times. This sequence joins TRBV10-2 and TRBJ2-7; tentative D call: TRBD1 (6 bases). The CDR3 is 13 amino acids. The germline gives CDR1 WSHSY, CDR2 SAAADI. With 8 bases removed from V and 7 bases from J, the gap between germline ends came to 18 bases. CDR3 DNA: TGCGCCAGCGCGTTACAGGGCGTGGGGGAGCAGTACTTC. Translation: CASALQGVGEQYF.

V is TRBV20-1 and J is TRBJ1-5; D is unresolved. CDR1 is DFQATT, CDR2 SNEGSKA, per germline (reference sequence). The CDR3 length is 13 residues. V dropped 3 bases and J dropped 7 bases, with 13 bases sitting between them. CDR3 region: CSASPGFSQPQHF. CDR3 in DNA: TGCAGTGCTAGCCCCGGGTTCTCGCAGCCCCAGCATTTT.

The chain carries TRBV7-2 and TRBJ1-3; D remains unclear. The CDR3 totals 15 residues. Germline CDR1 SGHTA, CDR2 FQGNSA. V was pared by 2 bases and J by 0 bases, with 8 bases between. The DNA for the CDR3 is TGTGCCAGCAGCTTAAGTAGGAGCTCTGGAAACACCATATATTTT. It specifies CASSLSRSSGNTIYF.

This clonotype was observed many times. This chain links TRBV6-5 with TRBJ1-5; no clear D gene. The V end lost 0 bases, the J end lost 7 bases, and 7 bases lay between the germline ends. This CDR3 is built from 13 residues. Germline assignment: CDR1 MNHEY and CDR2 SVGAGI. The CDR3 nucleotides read TGTGCCAGCAGTTACTCGAGTGAGCAGCCCCAGCATTTT. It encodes CASSYSSEQPQHF.

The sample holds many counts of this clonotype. CDR3 sequence (DNA): TGTGCCAGCAGCGAAGGGTGGGGGGGAGGTAATTCACCCCTCCACTTT. Translating it yields CASSEGWGGGNSPLHF. V and J are TRBV7-2 and TRBJ1-6; a possible D gene is TRBD1 (5 bases). This CDR3 region has 16 residues. The germline V gene has CDR1 SGHTA and CDR2 FQGNSA. Trimming stripped 5 bases from V and 6 bases from J, with 17 bases between. Supplemented by reference TRBV7-2 and TRBJ1-6, the full variable domain reads GAGVSQSPSNKVTEKGKDVELRCDPISGHTALYWYRQSLGQGLEFLIYFQGNSAPDKSGLPSDRFSAERTGGSVSTLTIQRTQQEDSAVYLCASSEGWGGGNSPLHFGNGTRLTVT.

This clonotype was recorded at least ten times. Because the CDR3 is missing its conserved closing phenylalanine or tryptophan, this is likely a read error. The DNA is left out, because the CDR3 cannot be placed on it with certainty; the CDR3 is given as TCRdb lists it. The CDR3 spells CAISESLS. V and J are TRBV10-3 and TRBJ2-7. The CDR3 contains 8 residues when both ends are counted. CDR1 and CDR2 from the germline V gene are ENHRY and SYGVKD.

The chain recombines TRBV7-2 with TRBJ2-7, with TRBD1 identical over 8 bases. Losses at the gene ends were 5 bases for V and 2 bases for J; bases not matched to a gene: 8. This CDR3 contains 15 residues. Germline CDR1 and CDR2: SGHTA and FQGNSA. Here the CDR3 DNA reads TGTGCCAGCAGCCCGTTCGGACAGGGTACCTACGAGCAGTACTTC. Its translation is CASSPFGQGTYEQYF.

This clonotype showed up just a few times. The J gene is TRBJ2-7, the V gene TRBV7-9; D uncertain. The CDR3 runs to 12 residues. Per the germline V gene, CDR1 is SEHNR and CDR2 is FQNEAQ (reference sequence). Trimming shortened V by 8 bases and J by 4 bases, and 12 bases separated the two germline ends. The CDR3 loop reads CASAAGPYEQYF. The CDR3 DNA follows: TGTGCCAGCGCGGCAGGCCCGTACGAGCAGTACTTC.

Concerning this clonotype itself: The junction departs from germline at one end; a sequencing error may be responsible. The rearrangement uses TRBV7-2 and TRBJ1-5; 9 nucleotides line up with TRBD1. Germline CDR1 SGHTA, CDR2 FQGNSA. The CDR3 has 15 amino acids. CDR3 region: CASSLTGGAGQPRHF. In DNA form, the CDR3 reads TGCGCCAGCAGCCTCACAGGGGGCGCCGGTCAGCCCCGGCATTTT. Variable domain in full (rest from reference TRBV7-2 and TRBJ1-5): GAGVSQSPSNKVTEKGKDVELRCDPISGHTALYWYRQSLGQGLEFLIYFQGNSAPDKSGLPSDRFSAERTGGSVSTLTIQRTQQEDSAVYLCASSLTGGAGQPRHFGDGTRLSIL.

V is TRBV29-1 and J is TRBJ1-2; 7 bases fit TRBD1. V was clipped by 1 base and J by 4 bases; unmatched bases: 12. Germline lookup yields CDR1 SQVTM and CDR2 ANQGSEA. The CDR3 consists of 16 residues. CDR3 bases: TGCAGCGTTGAAGGACAGGGACAAACATCAGGCTATGGCTACACCTTC. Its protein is CSVEGQGQTSGYGYTF.

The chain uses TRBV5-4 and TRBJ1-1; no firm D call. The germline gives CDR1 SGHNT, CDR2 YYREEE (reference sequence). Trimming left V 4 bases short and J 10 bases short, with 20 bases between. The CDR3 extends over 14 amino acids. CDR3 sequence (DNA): TGTGCCAGCAGCCGCTCGCCGGTGGAGGCGGGAGCTTTCTTT. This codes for CASSRSPVEAGAFF.

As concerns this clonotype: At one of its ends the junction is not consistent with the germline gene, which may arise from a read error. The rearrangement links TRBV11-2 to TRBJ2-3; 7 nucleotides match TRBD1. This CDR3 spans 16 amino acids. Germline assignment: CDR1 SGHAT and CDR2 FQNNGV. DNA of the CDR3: TGTGCTAGCAGCTTAGAGGCAGGGGGACCCACAGATACGCAGTATTTT. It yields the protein CASSLEAGGPTDTQYF.

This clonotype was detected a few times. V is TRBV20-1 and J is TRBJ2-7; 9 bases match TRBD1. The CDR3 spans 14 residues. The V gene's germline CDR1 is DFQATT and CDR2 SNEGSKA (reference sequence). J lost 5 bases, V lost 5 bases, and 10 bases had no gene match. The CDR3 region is CSACVPGQGDEQYF. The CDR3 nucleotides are TGCAGTGCTTGCGTGCCGGGACAGGGCGACGAGCAGTACTTC.

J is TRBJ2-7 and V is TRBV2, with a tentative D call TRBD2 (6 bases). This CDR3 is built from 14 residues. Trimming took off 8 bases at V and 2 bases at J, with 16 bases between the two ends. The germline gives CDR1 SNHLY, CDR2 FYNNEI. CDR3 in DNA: TGTGCCAGCCTATGGGGAGCGGGCCCCTACGAGCAGTACTTC. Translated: CASLWGAGPYEQYF.

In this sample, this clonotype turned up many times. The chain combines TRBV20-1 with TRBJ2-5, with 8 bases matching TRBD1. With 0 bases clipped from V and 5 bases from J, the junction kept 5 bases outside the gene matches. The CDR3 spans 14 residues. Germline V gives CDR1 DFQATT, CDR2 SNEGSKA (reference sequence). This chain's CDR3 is CSARDWTGTETQYF. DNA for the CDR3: TGCAGTGCTAGAGATTGGACAGGGACGGAGACCCAGTACTTC.

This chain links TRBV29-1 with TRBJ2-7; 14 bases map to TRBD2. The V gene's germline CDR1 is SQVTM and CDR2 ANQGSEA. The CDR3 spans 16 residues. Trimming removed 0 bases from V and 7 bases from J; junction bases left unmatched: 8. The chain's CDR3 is CSVEESGTSGSSEQYF. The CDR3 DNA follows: TGCAGCGTTGAAGAGTCCGGGACTAGCGGGAGTAGTGAGCAGTACTTC.

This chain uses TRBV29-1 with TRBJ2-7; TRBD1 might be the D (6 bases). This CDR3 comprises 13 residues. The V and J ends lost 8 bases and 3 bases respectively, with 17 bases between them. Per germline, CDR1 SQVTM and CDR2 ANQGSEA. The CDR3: CSSTPGTLYEQYF. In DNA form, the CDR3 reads TGCAGCTCGACCCCCGGGACACTCTACGAGCAGTACTTC.

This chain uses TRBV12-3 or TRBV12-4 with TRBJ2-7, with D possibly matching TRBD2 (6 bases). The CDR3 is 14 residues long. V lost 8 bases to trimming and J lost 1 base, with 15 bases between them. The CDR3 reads CASGGTVLSYEQYF. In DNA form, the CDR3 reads TGTGCCAGCGGAGGGACCGTCCTGTCCTACGAGCAGTACTTC.

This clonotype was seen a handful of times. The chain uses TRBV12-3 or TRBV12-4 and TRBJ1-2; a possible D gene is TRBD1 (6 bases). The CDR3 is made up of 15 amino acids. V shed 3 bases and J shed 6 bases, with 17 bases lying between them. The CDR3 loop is CASSFSPGGFDGYTF. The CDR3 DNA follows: TGTGCCAGCAGTTTTTCCCCGGGGGGCTTCGATGGCTACACCTTC.

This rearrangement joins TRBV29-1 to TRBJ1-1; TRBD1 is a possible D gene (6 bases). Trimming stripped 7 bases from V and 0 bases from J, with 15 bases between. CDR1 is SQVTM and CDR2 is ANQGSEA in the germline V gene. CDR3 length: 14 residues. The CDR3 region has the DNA TGCAGCGCTGATGGATCAGGGGTGAACACTGAAGCTTTCTTT. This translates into CSADGSGVNTEAFF.

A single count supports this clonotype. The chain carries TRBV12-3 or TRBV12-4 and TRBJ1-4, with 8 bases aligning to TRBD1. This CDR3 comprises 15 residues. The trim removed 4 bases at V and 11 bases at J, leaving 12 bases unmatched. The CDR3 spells CASSSSGGLGRKLFF. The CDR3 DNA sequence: TGTGCCAGCAGTTCTTCAGGGGGCCTGGGGAGGAAACTGTTTTTT.

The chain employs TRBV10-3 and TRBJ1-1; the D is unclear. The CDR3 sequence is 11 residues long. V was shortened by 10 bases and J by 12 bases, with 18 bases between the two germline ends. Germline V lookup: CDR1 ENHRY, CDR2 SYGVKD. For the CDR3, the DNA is TGTGCCACCGGACTAGCGGGCGCGTCTTTCTTT. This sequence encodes CATGLAGASFF.

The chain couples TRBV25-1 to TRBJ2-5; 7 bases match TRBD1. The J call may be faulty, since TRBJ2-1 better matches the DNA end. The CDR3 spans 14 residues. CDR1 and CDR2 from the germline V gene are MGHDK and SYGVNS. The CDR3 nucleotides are TGTGCCAGCAGTGAGTGGGACAGCAGAAATGAGCAGTTCTTC. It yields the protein CASSEWDSRNEQFF.